One sample yielded the 23 T cell receptor beta chains listed below, sequenced in a study of response to subunit inactivated influenza vaccine. TCRdb re-derived calls from the RT-PCR reads in MiXCR, one entry per CDR3 protein. The sample shows approximately 500,000 distinct CDR3 sequences, roughly 13% of them seen only once. The material sequenced was PBMCs from blood, taken 35 to 45 days after vaccination. Receptors were obtained from a man aged 45-65 years who received an inactivated influenza vaccine.

This clonotype was counted only a few times. The chain links TRBV20-1 to TRBJ2-7; 7 bases agree with TRBD2. The germline V gene encodes CDR1 DFQATT and CDR2 SNEGSKA (reference sequence). The CDR3 runs 16 residues. The V segment lost 0 bases and the J segment 0 bases; nucleotides outside the gene matches: 8. CDR3 in DNA: TGCAGTGCTAGAGAGGGCGGGGGACTCAGCTCCTACGAGCAGTACTTC. Its protein product is CSAREGGGLSSYEQYF.

This rearrangement joins TRBV24-1 to TRBJ2-1; the D call may be TRBD1 or TRBD2 (6 bases each). The CDR3 length is 14 residues. V shed 9 bases and J shed 4 bases, with 15 bases lying between them. Germline V CDR1 and CDR2: KGHDR, SFDVKD. The CDR3 coding sequence is TGTGCCACCCAGGGGAGGAGTCCATACAATGAGCAGTTCTTC. Residues: CATQGRSPYNEQFF.

The J gene is TRBJ2-5, the V gene TRBV9; a weak D match, TRBD1 (6 bases). Trimming pared 2 bases from V and 5 bases from J, leaving 10 bases between. CDR1 is SGDLS and CDR2 is YYNGEE in the germline V gene. CDR3 length: 13 residues. In nucleotides, the CDR3 is TGTGCCAGCAGCGTTACAGGGTGGGAGACCCAGTACTTC. The encoded protein is CASSVTGWETQYF.

This clonotype was counted a few times. The chain employs TRBV6-2 or TRBV6-3 and TRBJ2-2; 7 bases are a match to TRBD1. V was clipped by 0 bases and J by 1 base; unmatched bases: 5. The length of the CDR3 is 17 residues. CDR1 MNHEY and CDR2 SVGEGT come from the germline V gene. This CDR3 is CASSYSRQGRNTGELFF. The CDR3 DNA follows: TGTGCCAGCAGTTACTCGCGACAGGGAAGGAACACCGGGGAGCTGTTTTTT.

The table lists this clonotype with a few counts. The V and J genes are TRBV7-9 and TRBJ2-1; 15 bases line up with TRBD2. V was clipped by 3 bases and J by 8 bases; unmatched bases: 5. This CDR3 has 16 amino acids. Germline CDR1 reads SEHNR; CDR2 reads FQNEAQ (reference sequence). The CDR3 loop reads CASSFGLAGGPDEQFF. Written as DNA, the CDR3 is TGTGCCAGCAGCTTCGGACTAGCGGGAGGGCCTGATGAGCAGTTCTTC.

In its sample, this clonotype was seen a few times. The chain has TRBV20-1 and TRBJ2-3; 11 nucleotides match TRBD2. Germline CDR1 reads DFQATT; CDR2 reads SNEGSKA (reference sequence). The CDR3 loop spans 14 amino acids. The J segment lost 4 bases and the V segment lost 6 bases, leaving 6 bases of the junction unmatched. CDR3: CSAVAGGPPDTQYF. The CDR3 nucleotides are TGCAGTGCCGTAGCGGGGGGGCCCCCAGATACGCAGTATTTT.

The chain carries TRBV7-2 and TRBJ2-1, with 8 bases lining up with TRBD2. V dropped 5 bases and J dropped 3; count of bases not matched to a gene: 6. This CDR3 has 15 residues. Per the germline V gene, CDR1 is SGHTA and CDR2 is FQGNSA. DNA of the CDR3: TGTGCCAGCAGCACCGCGGGGGGAAGCTACAATGAGCAGTTCTTC. This codes for CASSTAGGSYNEQFF.

In this sample, this clonotype turned up a few times. This rearrangement joins TRBV10-3 to TRBJ1-2, with 9 bases fitting TRBD1. Germline V gene sequence: CDR1 ENHRY, CDR2 SYGVKD. Trimming took 7 bases from V and 5 from J; bases not matched to a gene: 5. The CDR3 is 13 amino acids. For the CDR3, the DNA is TGTGCCATCACGGGACAGGGTTTTTATGGCTACACCTTC. Its protein product is CAITGQGFYGYTF.

The rearrangement links TRBV27 to TRBJ2-3; perhaps D is TRBD1 or TRBD2 (5 bases each). Germline CDR1 reads MNHEY; CDR2 reads SMNVEV (reference sequence). V lost 3 bases and J lost 2, with 18 bases in between. CDR3 size: 17 residues. CDR3 nucleotides: TGTGCCAGCAGTTTTGAAGGGGCGCGAGGGCACACAGATACGCAGTATTTT. This translates into CASSFEGARGHTDTQYF.

This clonotype was picked up a small number of times. J is TRBJ2-1 and V is TRBV7-2, with no clear D. Deletions cut 5 bases from V and 6 bases from J, with 20 bases between. Germline CDR1 is SGHTA and CDR2 is FQGNSA. This CDR3 has 16 amino acids. CDR3 in DNA: TGTGCCAGCAGCCCCGCTGGCGTTTCGCCGGCCAATGAGCAGTTCTTC. This encodes CASSPAGVSPANEQFF.

This clonotype was detected only a few times. The rearrangement uses TRBV10-2 and TRBJ2-1; 12 bases align to TRBD2. The ends lost 7 bases at V and 0 bases at J; junction bases unmatched: 7. The CDR3 spans 17 residues. Germline CDR1 is WSHSY and CDR2 is SAAADI. CDR3 coding DNA: TGCGCCAGCATGAGACTAGCGGGGGCCAGCTCCTACAATGAGCAGTTCTTC. It is translated as CASMRLAGASSYNEQFF.

V and J are TRBV30 and TRBJ2-5; 7 bases match TRBD2. This CDR3 has 15 residues. Germline-derived CDR1 and CDR2 are GTSNPN and SVGIG (reference sequence). The J segment lost 3 bases and the V segment lost 1 base, leaving 8 bases of the junction unmatched. CDR3 DNA sequence: TGTGCCTGGAGTGCTGGCGGACTAGGCGAAGAGACCCAGTACTTC. This gives the protein CAWSAGGLGEETQYF.

This clonotype was seen only a few times. This sequence joins TRBV7-2 and TRBJ2-7; 12 bases agree with TRBD2. V dropped 5 bases and J dropped 4; count of bases not matched to a gene: 9. Germline CDR1 SGHTA, CDR2 FQGNSA. The length of the CDR3 is 16 residues. CDR3 loop: CASSRRTSGEPYEQYF. The CDR3 DNA follows: TGTGCCAGCAGCCGGCGGACTAGCGGGGAGCCATACGAGCAGTACTTC.

This clonotype was recorded a few times. V is TRBV28 and J is TRBJ1-6, with D hard to call. The CDR3 extends over 13 amino acids. CDR1 is MDHEN and CDR2 is SYDVKM in the germline V gene. Trimming took off 3 bases at V and 9 bases at J, with 9 bases between the two ends. In DNA, the CDR3 is TGTGCCAGCAGTTTTAGTCCCCTTTCACCCCTCCACTTT. It yields the protein CASSFSPLSPLHF.

Ten or more counts support this clonotype. This chain joins TRBV20-1 and TRBJ1-6; 7 nucleotides align to TRBD1. Unmatched junction bases numbered 7, after V lost 4 bases and J lost 7 bases. The CDR3 contains 14 residues. Germline V gene lookup returns CDR1 DFQATT and CDR2 SNEGSKA (reference sequence). The CDR3 reads CSAKQGNRNSPLHF. The CDR3 DNA follows: TGCAGTGCTAAACAGGGGAACAGAAATTCACCCCTCCACTTT.

This clonotype showed up just a few times. The DNA of the CDR3 is TGTGCCAGCAGCTTTGGGGACATTATCACTGAAGCTTTCTTT. Its protein is CASSFGDIITEAFF. This chain connects TRBV7-9 to TRBJ1-1; tentative D call: TRBD1 (6 bases). Germline-derived CDR1 and CDR2 are SEHNR and FQNEAQ (reference sequence). V lost 3 bases, J lost 4 bases, and 12 bases lay in between. There are 14 residues in the CDR3.

This chain connects TRBV24-1 to TRBJ2-1, with TRBD1 as a possible D gene (5 bases). The ends were cut back, 4 bases at V and 5 bases at J, with 14 bases in the middle. Germline CDR1 is KGHDR and CDR2 is SFDVKD. This CDR3 contains 15 residues. The CDR3 is CATSEQAGSDNEQFF. CDR3 nucleotide sequence: TGTGCCACCAGTGAACAGGCAGGGTCGGACAATGAGCAGTTCTTC.

This sequence joins TRBV25-1 and TRBJ2-2, with D tentatively TRBD1 or TRBD2 (5 bases each). Per the germline V gene, CDR1 is MGHDK and CDR2 is SYGVNS. This CDR3 comprises 16 residues. Trimming pared 4 bases from V and 2 bases from J, leaving 14 bases between. The CDR3 is CASSGSGTGNTGELFF. The CDR3 DNA reads as TGTGCCAGCAGTGGATCCGGGACGGGAAACACCGGGGAGCTGTTTTTT.

This chain connects TRBV4-2 to TRBJ2-1; 11 bases map to TRBD2. Germline trimming cut 3 bases from V and 7 bases from J; bases unmatched to any gene: 11. The CDR3 has 17 amino acids. Germline CDR1 and CDR2: LGHNA and YNFKEQ. The CDR3 DNA follows: TGTGCCAGCAGCCAGGCAAATAGCGGGAGGGCCGTTAATGAGCAGTTCTTC. The encoded protein is CASSQANSGRAVNEQFF.

This rearrangement joins TRBV15 to TRBJ2-1, with 12 positions matching TRBD2. Germline V gives CDR1 LNHNV, CDR2 YYDKDF (reference sequence). The CDR3 is made up of 14 amino acids. V lost 5 bases and J lost 11; bases outside the gene matches: 7. CDR3 in DNA: TGTGCCACCAGCGGCGGACTAGCGGGGTTGAAGCAGTTCTTC. Amino acids: CATSGGLAGLKQFF.

This clonotype was counted a few times. The V and J genes are TRBV7-2 and TRBJ2-2, with D perhaps matching TRBD1 (6 bases). The germline V and J ends were trimmed by 5 bases and 3 bases, with 13 bases remaining between them. Germline CDR1 and CDR2: SGHTA and FQGNSA. There are 15 residues in the CDR3. CDR3 sequence reads: CASSRQAPDTGELFF. The CDR3 DNA reads as TGTGCCAGCAGCAGACAGGCCCCGGACACCGGGGAGCTGTTTTTT.

This clonotype was seen repeatedly, ten times or more. V gene TRBV24-1 combines with J gene TRBJ1-1; a weak D match, TRBD1 (6 bases). The CDR3 contains 12 residues. CDR1 and CDR2 (germline): KGHDR, SFDVKD. The ends were cut back, 1 base at V and 8 bases at J, with 7 bases in the middle. Here the CDR3 reads CATSDFTGEAFF. CDR3 nucleotide sequence: TGTGCCACCAGTGATTTCACAGGGGAAGCTTTCTTT.

The genes are TRBV18 and TRBJ1-2, with unresolved D. This CDR3 has 13 residues. Trimming cost V 3 bases and J 3 bases, with 8 bases left between them. CDR1 is KGHSH, CDR2 LQKENI, per germline. The CDR3 spells CASSPPDYYGYTF. In DNA form, the CDR3 reads TGTGCCAGCTCACCCCCCGACTACTATGGCTACACCTTC.